This T cell receptor beta chain was identified in a study of response to subunit inactivated influenza vaccine. Points from the study as a whole: Authors suggested that a seasonal influenza vaccination recruits few new T cells each time.

Germline V gene lookup returns CDR1 SGDLS and CDR2 YYNGEE. CDR3 size: 15 residues. Trimming pared 4 bases from V and 3 bases from J, leaving 17 bases between. This clonotype was counted many times. Its target is not known. TCRdb fed the RT-PCR reads into MiXCR, producing one record per CDR3 protein. The sample has 500,000 or so distinct CDR3 sequences; 16% are singletons. This chain uses TRBV9 with TRBJ2-7; D could derive from TRBD1 or TRBD2 (7 bases each). The origin of this receptor is a man aged 50 to 69 who received an inactivated influenza vaccine. The source material was CD4+ T cells sorted from PBMCs, sampled less than 30 months after vaccination. DNA for the CDR3: TGTGCCAGCAGCCCAGGGGGAGGGAATGACTACGAGCAGTACTTC. Residues: CASSPGGGNDYEQYF.